Listed below are T cell receptor beta chains from one sample, sequenced in a study of CD8+ T cells in alopecia areata. TCRdb's table, derived via immunoSEQ multiplex PCR, lists solely in-frame clones and lacks some. The sample lists some 220,000 clones, more than 45% occurring once. The material sequenced was CD4+ T cells sorted from blood, taken at week 4, from a patient treated with tofacitinib. These receptors all come from a human donor with alopecia areata. CDR3s include the opening cysteine and the closing phenylalanine or tryptophan. The order of the fields is V gene, J gene, D gene, clone size, CDR3 protein, CDR3 DNA. A D gene is named only where the DNA matches it firmly. Not all rows give a size; the values are once, few, many and, for expanded clones, a class.

TRBV7-6	TRBJ2-5	.	.	CASSVRSAETQYF	TGTGCCAGCAGCGTCAGATCTGCGGAGACCCAGTACTTC
TRBV20-1	TRBJ2-1	.	.	CSASGLGEQFF	TGCAGTGCTAGCGGCCTGGGTGAGCAGTTCTTC
TRBV7-9	TRBJ2-5	.	few	CASSQTKGETQYF	TGTGCCAGCAGCCAGACGAAAGGGGAGACCCAGTACTTC
TRBV29-1	TRBJ2-1	.	.	CSVERTEEGQFF	TGCAGCGTTGAAAGAACCGAGGAAGGGCAGTTCTTC
TRBV20-1	TRBJ1-1	.	.	CSGTDFTEAFF	TGCAGTGGAACGGATTTCACTGAAGCTTTCTTT
TRBV29-1	TRBJ2-1	.	.	CSVELNSVNEQFF	TGCAGCGTTGAACTCAATAGCGTTAATGAGCAGTTCTTC
TRBV30	TRBJ1-4	TRBD1	once	CAWNRQGNEKLFF	TGTGCCTGGAACCGACAGGGAAATGAAAAACTGTTTTTT
TRBV20-1	TRBJ1-1	.	.	CSARDTPEAFF	TGCAGTGCTAGAGATACCCCTGAAGCTTTCTTT
TRBV29-1	TRBJ1-1	.	.	CSVISTTEAFF	TGCAGCGTTATAAGCACGACTGAAGCTTTCTTT
TRBV2	TRBJ1-5	.	.	CASSEARVGVQPQHF	TGTGCCAGCAGTGAAGCAAGGGTCGGGGTCCAGCCCCAGCATTTT
TRBV27	TRBJ1-5	TRBD1	.	CASSLRSGQGNQPQHF	TGTGCCAGCAGTTTAAGGTCGGGACAGGGGAATCAGCCCCAGCATTTT
TRBV7-2	TRBJ2-1	.	.	CASQPRRRQHNEQFF	TGTGCCAGCCAACCACGAAGAAGGCAACACAATGAGCAGTTCTTC
TRBV7-2	TRBJ1-2	.	.	CASSSTRGYGYTF	TGTGCCAGCAGCTCGACCAGGGGATATGGCTACACCTTC
TRBV2	TRBJ2-7	.	few	CASSEASAFSYEQYF	TGTGCCAGCAGTGAGGCTAGCGCTTTCTCCTACGAGCAGTACTTC
TRBV4-1	TRBJ2-7	.	.	CASSLPGGSSYEQYF	TGCGCCAGCAGCCTCCCAGGGGGGTCCAGCTACGAGCAGTACTTC
TRBV29-1	TRBJ1-5	TRBD1	few	CSDLDRVNQPQHF	TGCAGCGACCTGGACAGGGTCAATCAGCCCCAGCATTTT
TRBV29-1	TRBJ2-3	.	.	CSVETGTDTQYF	TGCAGCGTTGAGACAGGCACAGATACGCAGTATTTT
TRBV7-2	TRBJ1-1	.	.	CASSQTGTEAFF	TGTGCCAGCAGCCAGACCGGGACAGAAGCTTTCTTT
TRBV29-1	TRBJ1-1	.	.	CSVDLVGTEAFF	TGCAGCGTTGATTTGGTGGGCACTGAAGCTTTCTTT
TRBV5-6	TRBJ1-1	.	.	CASSLANEAFF	TGTGCCAGCAGCTTGGCGAATGAAGCTTTCTTT